This passage covers 6 T cell receptor beta chains from one sample sequenced in a study of T-cell memory formation after mild COVID-19. TCRdb reprocessed the 5' RACE reads via MiXCR and lists one record per CDR3 protein. The sample lists roughly 600,000 distinct CDR3 sequences; roughly 18% were seen once. Sequenced material: PBMCs or a T cell subset sorted from them (not recorded which). The source is an adult woman who had mild COVID-19 (a few samples of this study predate the infection). Cell type and time point are not known.

The CDR3 region is CSAYPPQRSSYEQYF. In DNA form, the CDR3 reads TGCAGTGCTTACCCACCCCAGCGGAGCTCCTACGAGCAGTACTTC. V is TRBV20-1 and J is TRBJ2-7; D is perhaps TRBD2 (5 bases). The CDR3 spans 15 residues. From germline, CDR1 is DFQATT and CDR2 SNEGSKA (reference sequence). Trimming pared 5 bases from V and 0 bases from J, leaving 17 bases between.

Many counts were recorded for this clonotype. The CDR3 DNA is TGCGCCAGCAGCTTGATGGAGTCGGATGGCTACACCTTC. Its protein product is CASSLMESDGYTF. The J gene is TRBJ1-2, the V gene TRBV5-1; D gene uncertain. Germline CDR1 and CDR2: SGHRS and YFSETQ. The ends were cut back, 1 base at V and 6 bases at J, with 10 bases in the middle. The CDR3 extends over 13 amino acids. The full variable domain, completed using reference TRBV5-1 and TRBJ1-2, is KAGVTQTPRYLIKTRGQQVTLSCSPISGHRSVSWYQQTPGQGLQFLFEYFSETQRNKGNFPGRFSGRQFSNSRSEMNVSTLELGDSALYLCASSLMESDGYTFGSGTRLTVV.

The CDR3 bases are TGTGCCAGCAGCCCGTCGACAGGGGTCTACGAGCAGTACTTC. Its translation is CASSPSTGVYEQYF. The rearrangement joins TRBV5-5 to TRBJ2-7; TRBD1 agrees at 8 bases. Trimming cost V 4 bases and J 3 bases; bases outside gene matches: 6. Germline V gene sequence: CDR1 SGHKS, CDR2 YYEKEE (reference sequence). The CDR3 extends over 14 amino acids. Full variable domain (outside the CDR3, taken from reference TRBV5-5 and TRBJ2-7): DAGVTQSPTHLIKTRGQQVTLRCSPISGHKSVSWYQQVLGQGPQFIFQYYEKEERGRGNFPDRFSARQFPNYSSELNVNALLLGDSALYLCASSPSTGVYEQYFGPGTRLTVT.

The table lists this clonotype with a few counts. The chain couples TRBV20-1 to TRBJ2-1; D may be TRBD2 (6 bases). Per the germline V gene, CDR1 is DFQATT and CDR2 is SNEGSKA (reference sequence). This CDR3 is built from 18 residues. Trimming shortened V by 3 bases and J by 0 bases, and 21 bases separated the two germline ends. CDR3 residues: CSASKPGTSISSYNEQFF. The DNA for the CDR3 is TGCAGTGCTAGTAAGCCAGGGACTTCGATAAGCTCCTACAATGAGCAGTTCTTC.

This clonotype turned up a few times. The V call is TRBV5-1, the J call TRBJ2-2; 8 positions match TRBD1. The germline CDR1 and CDR2 sequences are SGHRS and YFSETQ. J was trimmed by 4 bases and V by 2 bases; bases with no gene match: 4. The CDR3 covers 15 residues. The CDR3 nucleotides are TGCGCCAGCAGCTTCGGGACAGGTCCCACCGGGGAGCTGTTTTTT. It yields the protein CASSFGTGPTGELFF.

This clonotype has only a few counts. The V and J genes are TRBV12-3 or TRBV12-4 and TRBJ2-2; 9 positions agree with TRBD2. This CDR3 region has 19 residues. After removal of 5 bases from V and 3 bases from J, the junction contained 16 bases not matched to a gene. CDR3 DNA sequence: TGTGCCAGCAGTATCGATATAGCGGGAGCAGGGGGAGACACCGGGGAGCTGTTTTTT. Translated, it gives CASSIDIAGAGGDTGELFF.